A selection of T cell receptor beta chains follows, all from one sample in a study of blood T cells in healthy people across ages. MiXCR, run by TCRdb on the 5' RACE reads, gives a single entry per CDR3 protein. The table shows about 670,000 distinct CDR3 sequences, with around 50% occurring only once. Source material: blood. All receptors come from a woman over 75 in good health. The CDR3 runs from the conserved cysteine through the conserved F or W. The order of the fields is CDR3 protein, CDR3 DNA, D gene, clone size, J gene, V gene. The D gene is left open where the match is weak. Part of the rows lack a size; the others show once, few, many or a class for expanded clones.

CASSRIAGVNTGELFF TGTGCCAGCAGTCGTATAGCGGGGGTAAACACCGGGGAGCTGTTTTTT TRBD2 NA TRBJ2-2 TRBV2
CSARDGRGSSYNEQFF TGCAGTGCTAGAGATGGAAGGGGTAGCTCCTACAATGAGCAGTTCTTC NA NA TRBJ2-1 TRBV20-1
CSARWEADTQYF TGCAGTGCTAGATGGGAGGCCGATACGCAGTATTTT NA many TRBJ2-3 TRBV20-1
CAGSGGQGPDTRYF TGTGCCGGCAGCGGAGGACAGGGCCCAGATACGCGGTATTTT TRBD1 NA TRBJ2-3 TRBV9
CSARMGVETQYF TGCAGTGCTAGGATGGGAGTAGAGACCCAGTACTTC NA many TRBJ2-5 TRBV20-1
CSASRPGHVYEQYF TGCAGTGCTAGTCGACCGGGACACGTCTACGAGCAGTACTTC NA NA TRBJ2-7 TRBV20-1
CASSQDSAWRTGSYGYTF TGCGCCAGCAGCCAAGATTCTGCTTGGAGGACAGGGAGCTATGGCTACACCTTC TRBD1 NA TRBJ1-2 TRBV4-1
CSVVAGMNTQYF TGCAGCGTAGTCGCCGGCATGAATACGCAGTATTTT NA NA TRBJ2-3 TRBV29-1
CSVARGTSNTEAFF TGCAGCGTTGCGCGGGGTACATCGAACACTGAAGCTTTCTTT NA few TRBJ1-1 TRBV29-1
CSVSGGGVYNEQFF TGCAGCGTTAGTGGGGGAGGGGTTTACAATGAGCAGTTCTTC TRBD2 few TRBJ2-1 TRBV29-1
CASSWAPLQNNEQFF TGTGCCAGCAGTTGGGCGCCCCTACAAAACAATGAGCAGTTCTTC NA once TRBJ2-1 TRBV6-2/TRBV6-3
CASSSIAGPTYTYEQYF TGCGCCAGCAGCTCCATAGCGGGTCCCACGTATACCTACGAGCAGTACTTC TRBD2 many TRBJ2-7 TRBV5-1
CASSLETGGSSPLHF TGTGCCAGCAGCTTAGAGACAGGGGGCTCTTCACCCCTCCACTTT TRBD1 NA TRBJ1-6 TRBV7-9
CASSYSRERDTQYF TGTGCCAGCAGTTACTCGAGGGAGAGGGATACGCAGTATTTT NA NA TRBJ2-3 TRBV6-6
CASSNMGTGGRYTF TGCGCCAGCAGCAACATGGGGACAGGGGGCCGCTACACCTTC TRBD1 NA TRBJ1-2 TRBV5-1
CSARATGGVSPLHF TGCAGTGCTAGGGCCACAGGGGGCGTTTCACCCCTCCACTTT TRBD1 many TRBJ1-6 TRBV20-1
CATSRTSDEQFF TGTGCCACCAGCAGAACTTCGGATGAGCAGTTCTTC NA NA TRBJ2-1 TRBV15
CASRQLARATDTQYF TGCGCCAGCAGGCAACTAGCACGGGCCACAGATACGCAGTATTTT NA many TRBJ2-3 TRBV10-2
CASSVPGTGNNEQFF TGTGCCAGCAGTGTCCCCGGGACAGGAAACAATGAGCAGTTCTTC TRBD1 few TRBJ2-1 TRBV25-1
CASSYSSQGNTEAFF TGTGCCAGCAGTTACTCGAGCCAGGGGAACACTGAAGCTTTCTTT NA once TRBJ1-1 TRBV6-5
CATGGGGYGYTF TGTGCCACCGGGGGCGGGGGCTATGGCTACACCTTC NA NA TRBJ1-2 TRBV2
CASSETSGGLQETQYF TGCGCCAGCAGTGAAACTAGCGGGGGCCTCCAAGAGACCCAGTACTTC TRBD2 NA TRBJ2-5 TRBV10-1
CASSLGWGTGELFF TGTGCCAGCAGCTTAGGATGGGGAACCGGGGAGCTGTTTTTT NA NA TRBJ2-2 TRBV7-6
CASRSRDRGRKGESKNIRYF TGTGCCAGCAGGAGCCGGGACAGGGGACGCAAAGGGGAGTCCAAAAACATTCGGTACTTC TRBD1 NA TRBJ2-4 TRBV27
CASSLATSYEQYF TGCGCCAGCAGCTTGGCAACTAGTTACGAGCAGTACTTC NA NA TRBJ2-7 TRBV5-1
CASSLEGQVLGDYGYTF TGCGCCAGCAGCTTGGAGGGACAGGTGCTCGGAGACTATGGCTACACCTTC TRBD1 NA TRBJ1-2 TRBV5-1
CASSSLKGLGYTF TGTGCCAGCAGTTCCCTAAAGGGGCTTGGCTACACCTTC NA NA TRBJ1-2 TRBV25-1
CASSRLTDTQYF TGTGCCAGCAGCCGACTAACAGATACGCAGTATTTT NA many TRBJ2-3 TRBV14
CASSFHAGATYEQYF TGTGCCAGCAGCTTCCACGCGGGGGCCACCTACGAGCAGTACTTC NA NA TRBJ2-7 TRBV11-1